This is a list of T cell receptor beta chains from one sample in a study of T cells in Graves' hyperthyroidism and ophthalmopathy. TCRdb re-called the multiplex PCR reads through MiXCR, storing one row per CDR3 protein. Among hundreds of thousands of distinct CDR3 sequences listed, about 14% were seen once. Sequenced input: blood. The receptors were sampled from a man in his fifties or sixties with Graves' ophthalmopathy. Both conserved end residues are part of each CDR3. The D gene is left open where the match is weak. Rows may omit the clone size; those that give it use once, few, many or a size class.

d_call,j_call,v_call,clone_size,cdr3_nt,cdr3_aa
.,TRBJ1-6,TRBV3-1,many,TGTGCCAGCAGCCCAGGACACGGGAATAATTCACCCCTCCACTTT,CASSPGHGNNSPLHF
TRBD2,TRBJ2-5,TRBV6-1,many,TGTGCCAGCAGGAACGACCTTCATCTAGCGGCACAAGAGACCCAGTACTTC,CASRNDLHLAAQETQYF
.,TRBJ2-1,TRBV20-1,many,TGCAGTGCTGGTATGGGCAGCTCCTACAATGAGCAGTTCTTC,CSAGMGSSYNEQFF
.,TRBJ2-3,TRBV20-1,many,TGCAGTGCTAGAGTGGACTACCCATATAGCACAGATACGCAGTATTTT,CSARVDYPYSTDTQYF
.,TRBJ2-1,TRBV19,.,TGTGCCAGTAGTCCTAATGGACACAATGAGCAGTTCTTC,CASSPNGHNEQFF
.,TRBJ1-3,TRBV4-2,.,TGTGCCAGCAGCCTATCGGACACCTCTGGAAACACCATATATTTT,CASSLSDTSGNTIYF
.,TRBJ2-1,TRBV5-1,many,TGCGCCAGCAGCTTGGCGGCTAGTGATGAGCAGTTCTTC,CASSLAASDEQFF
.,TRBJ1-1,TRBV9,once,TGTGCCAGCAGCGGAGACAGGTTCGGGATGAACACTGAAGCTTTCTTT,CASSGDRFGMNTEAFF
.,TRBJ2-7,TRBV4-1,few,TGCGCCAGCAGCCAAGAAACCGGGACTCACGCAAGGTACGAGCAGTACTTC,CASSQETGTHARYEQYF
.,TRBJ2-1,TRBV7-9,many,TGTGCCAGCAGCGCGCGGGACGTCGGACGAAATGAGCAGTTCTTC,CASSARDVGRNEQFF
TRBD2,TRBJ2-2,TRBV7-7,.,TGTGCTAGCAGCTTAGCGGGGCTCGGGGCCGGGGAGCTGTTTTTT,CASSLAGLGAGELFF
.,TRBJ2-5,TRBV6-5,many,TGTGCCAGCCCCCTCCCGGGAGTGGCAGAGACCCAGTACTTC,CASPLPGVAETQYF
TRBD2,TRBJ2-1,TRBV11-3,many,TGTGCCAGCAGCGTCGGGACTAGCGGGAGGACTGAGCAGTTCTTC,CASSVGTSGRTEQFF
.,TRBJ2-6,TRBV27,few,TGTGCCAGCGGGGGATCTGGATCCTCTGGGGCCAACGTCCTGACTTTC,CASGGSGSSGANVLTF
.,TRBJ2-3,TRBV12-3/TRBV12-4,many,TGTGCCAGCAGTTCGGCGGTGGGAGCTTACGTCACAGATACGCAGTATTTT,CASSSAVGAYVTDTQYF
TRBD2,TRBJ2-7,TRBV2,.,TGTGCCAAAGGACTAGCGGGGTCCTACGAGCGGTACTTC,CAKGLAGSYERYF
TRBD2,TRBJ2-1,TRBV9,many,TGTGCCAGCAGCACAGGGACTAGCGGGCATTACAATGAGCAGTTCTTC,CASSTGTSGHYNEQFF
.,TRBJ2-7,TRBV27,.,TGTGCCAGCAGCCATCGACTATCCGGGAACGAGCAGTACTTC,CASSHRLSGNEQYF
TRBD2,TRBJ2-2,TRBV2,.,TGTGCCAGCAGGGAGTTAGCGGGAGTGGGGACCGGGGAGCTGTTTTTT,CASRELAGVGTGELFF
TRBD1,TRBJ2-5,TRBV29-1,many,TGCAGCGTTGCCGCTTCAGGGGGCGGAGAGACCCAGTACTTC,CSVAASGGGETQYF
.,TRBJ1-4,TRBV18,.,TGTGCCAGCTCACCATCTCAGAGGAATGAAAAACTGTTTTTT,CASSPSQRNEKLFF
TRBD1,TRBJ2-7,TRBV7-2,many,TGTGCCAGCGGGACAGGGGGCAAGGCCTACGAGCAGTACTTC,CASGTGGKAYEQYF
TRBD2,TRBJ2-3,TRBV28,.,TGTGCTATAGGCGCGGGGGGCTTAGATACGCAGTATTTT,CAIGAGGLDTQYF
TRBD2,TRBJ2-1,TRBV6-1,many,TGTGCCAGCAAAGCGGGGGTTGGCAATGAGCAGTTCTTC,CASKAGVGNEQFF
.,TRBJ1-1,TRBV7-9,.,TGTGCCAGCAGCGGTCGGGGGGCTGAAGCTTTCTTT,CASSGRGAEAFF
.,TRBJ1-5,TRBV6-6,.,TGTGCCAGCAGTTACTCGATGGCTAGCAATCAGCCCCAGCATTTT,CASSYSMASNQPQHF
TRBD2,TRBJ2-7,TRBV2,many,TGTGCCAGCAGAGTAGGTCTAGCGGGTCTAAGCTCCTACGAGCAGTACTTC,CASRVGLAGLSSYEQYF
.,TRBJ2-3,TRBV5-1,many,TGCGCCAGCAGCTTGGGAGGGAGTTATACGCAGTATTTT,CASSLGGSYTQYF
TRBD2,TRBJ2-1,TRBV6-2/TRBV6-3,many,TGTGCCAGCAGTAAGACTAGCGGGAGGGCCATCCCCCAGTTCTTC,CASSKTSGRAIPQFF
.,TRBJ1-5,TRBV29-1,many,TGCAGCGTTGAAGAGGGTAGCAATCAGCCCCAGCATTTT,CSVEEGSNQPQHF
TRBD2,TRBJ2-1,TRBV7-8,many,TGTGCCAGCAGCCGGAGCGGGAGAGAGCAGTTCTTC,CASSRSGREQFF
TRBD2,TRBJ2-3,TRBV3-1,few,TGTGCCAGCAGCCACGGTACTAGCGGGAGATCTACGGATACGCAGTATTTT,CASSHGTSGRSTDTQYF
.,TRBJ1-5,TRBV18,many,TGTGCCAGCTCACCATTAGCCAGGGGAGGACAGCCCCAGCATTTT,CASSPLARGGQPQHF
TRBD2,TRBJ2-3,TRBV9,many,TGTGCCAGCAGCCCCCACGATAGACTAGCGGGAGGGAACACAGATACGCAGTATTTT,CASSPHDRLAGGNTDTQYF
.,TRBJ2-3,TRBV18,many,TGTGCCAGCTCACGGGACAGCACAGATACGCAGTATTTT,CASSRDSTDTQYF
TRBD2,TRBJ2-3,TRBV2,many,TGTGCCAGCAGTGAAGCCCTGGCGGGGGGACGGACCCTCGCGGATACGCAGTATTTT,CASSEALAGGRTLADTQYF
.,TRBJ2-2,TRBV7-8,many,TGTGCCAGCAGAGGCAGAACGAACACCGGGGAGCTGTTTTTT,CASRGRTNTGELFF
TRBD1,TRBJ1-1,TRBV27,many,TGTGCCAGCAGTCCCCAGGGACAGGTATTCACTGAAGCTTTCTTT,CASSPQGQVFTEAFF
.,TRBJ2-1,TRBV20-1,many,TGCAGTGCTAGAGAATTCGGGCTAGCGATCAAGGGTGAGCAGTTCTTC,CSAREFGLAIKGEQFF
.,TRBJ1-1,TRBV18,many,TGTGCCAGCTCAGCCGTAGGGACTGAAGCTTTCTTT,CASSAVGTEAFF
TRBD2,TRBJ2-2,TRBV3-1,.,TGTGCCAGCAGCTTGGGGAACCGGGGACTAGTGTCCGGGGAGCTGTTTTTT,CASSLGNRGLVSGELFF
.,TRBJ2-5,TRBV5-1,few,TGCGCCAGCAGCTTGCTTTTCCAGGGCGTGGAGGATGAGTACTTC,CASSLLFQGVEDEYF
TRBD1,TRBJ1-5,TRBV15,.,TGTGCCACCAGCGGTACCCGGGACAGGGGTCAGCCCCAGCATTTT,CATSGTRDRGQPQHF
.,TRBJ1-5,TRBV5-1,.,TGCGCCAGCAGTCGGGCCGGGGGCAATCAGCCCCAGCATTTT,CASSRAGGNQPQHF
.,TRBJ2-5,TRBV20-1,.,TGCAGTGCCAGAGGGGTTGAGACCCAGTACTTC,CSARGVETQYF
.,TRBJ2-7,TRBV20-1,many,TGCAGTGCTAGAGCTTACAGATCCTACGAGCAGTACTTC,CSARAYRSYEQYF
.,TRBJ2-5,TRBV29-1,.,TGCAGCGTTGTGACGGTGCAGGGCGGAGAGACCCAGTACTTC,CSVVTVQGGETQYF
.,TRBJ2-2,TRBV30,.,TGTGCCTGGAGTGTACTGGGCAGGGGAAACACCGGGGAGCTGTTTTTT,CAWSVLGRGNTGELFF
.,TRBJ2-1,TRBV7-9,.,TGTGCCAGCAGCTTGCTAGGGGTGATAGGTGAGCAGTTCTTC,CASSLLGVIGEQFF
TRBD2,TRBJ2-1,TRBV5-1,many,TGCGCCAGCAGCCCGGGAGCTAGCGGGGACAATGAGCAGTTCTTC,CASSPGASGDNEQFF
TRBD2,TRBJ2-7,TRBV9,.,TGTGCCGGACCGGAGCGGGGATCCTACGAGCAGTACTTC,CAGPERGSYEQYF
.,TRBJ1-2,TRBV12-3/TRBV12-4,many,TGTGCCAGCCTAAAGGACAACTATGGCTACACCTTC,CASLKDNYGYTF
.,TRBJ2-7,TRBV5-6,.,TGTGCCAGCAGCTTGGTAGGGCAGTCCTACGAGCAGTACTTC,CASSLVGQSYEQYF
.,TRBJ2-5,TRBV29-1,.,TGCAGCGCCGCTCCAGGGGTGGAGACCCAGTACTTC,CSAAPGVETQYF
.,TRBJ2-5,TRBV29-1,.,TGCAGCGTTCTGGGCCTGTACCAAGAGACCCAGTACTTC,CSVLGLYQETQYF
.,TRBJ2-1,TRBV7-9,.,TGTGCCAGCAAACTCCCGGGACTTTACAATGAGCAGTTCTTC,CASKLPGLYNEQFF
.,TRBJ2-3,TRBV30,.,TGTGCCTGGAGCCTCCCGAAATCACCCCGGGGAGCTACTGGGAGAGTAGATACGCAGTATTTT,CAWSLPKSPRGATGRVDTQYF
TRBD1,TRBJ2-3,TRBV7-2,many,TGTGCCAGCAGCACAGGGGGGTCCGGCACAGATACGCAGTATTTT,CASSTGGSGTDTQYF
TRBD1,TRBJ2-5,TRBV13,.,TGTGCCAGCAGCACGAGACAGGGTGGATGGGAGACCCAGTACTTC,CASSTRQGGWETQYF
.,TRBJ1-1,TRBV7-9,many,TGTGCCAGCAGCTCAACAACACAGGGAGGAAATACTGAAGCTTTCTTT,CASSSTTQGGNTEAFF